Detailed here is one T cell receptor (beta chain). What it binds is unknown. This CDR3 has 18 residues. Losses at the gene ends were 0 bases for V and 8 bases for J; bases not matched to a gene: 11. Germline V gene lookup returns CDR1 WSHSY and CDR2 SAAADI. The data belong to a study of shared clonotypes between healthy human individuals. Findings and caveats of the study: Only blood samples were collected, and tissue repertoires likely differ.

Generated by immunoSEQ multiplex PCR, the TCRdb table keeps only in-frame clones and is missing some. In the table there are more than 2,000,000 clones, 80% to 95% of which are singletons. The chain couples TRBV10-2 to TRBJ2-1; TRBD2 matches at 12 bases. Input material: naive CD4+ T cells from PBMCs. Subset described: CD45RA+ positively selected. The TCR originated in a man younger than 35 in good health. Some clones in this sample may be carry-over from other donors' samples. The CDR3 bases are TGCGCCAGCAGTGAGTCGACTCTCGGGGGACTAGCGGGTTATGAGCAGTTCTTC. It encodes CASSESTLGGLAGYEQFF.